Following are 12 T cell receptor beta chains from one sample sequenced in a study of CD8 T cells in ankylosing spondylitis. For these TCRs, the target antigens are not known. Study-wide points: A TCR beta motif made of about 8 highly homologous variants seemed typical of ankylosing spondylitis blood.

A single record per CDR3 protein comes from TCRdb applying MiXCR to the 5' RACE reads. The sample lists about 460,000 distinct CDR3 sequences, approximately 5% occurring once. Sequencing input: blood, either unsorted or a sorted T cell fraction (not recorded which). The source is a male donor with ankylosing spondylitis.

This rearrangement joins TRBV4-3 to TRBJ2-5, with TRBD2 matching over 11 bases. V lost 4 bases, J lost 4 bases, and 17 bases stayed unmatched. This CDR3 spans 19 amino acids. Germline CDR1 LGHNA, CDR2 YSLEER. The CDR3 nucleotides are TGCGCCAGCAGCCTGCAGGCTAGAGGTAGCGGGGGGGCCGGAGAGACCCAGTACTTC. It translates to CASSLQARGSGGAGETQYF.

This clonotype appeared many times. The V and J genes are TRBV9 and TRBJ1-2, with TRBD1 matching 7 bases. After removal of 0 bases from V and 7 bases from J, the junction contained 6 bases not matched to a gene. In germline, CDR1 is SGDLS, CDR2 YYNGEE. The CDR3 covers 14 residues. CDR3 nucleotide sequence: TGTGCCAGCAGCGTAGGGCAGGGGGTCGGTGGCTACACCTTC. Protein sequence: CASSVGQGVGGYTF.

This clonotype was seen many times. This chain links TRBV7-2 with TRBJ1-4; D remains ambiguous. Germline V lookup: CDR1 SGHTA, CDR2 FQGNSA. This CDR3 comprises 13 residues. Trimming stripped 9 bases from V and 10 bases from J, with 18 bases between. The CDR3 nucleotides read TGTGCCAGTAGTATTGGACTAGAAGGAAAACTGTTTTTT. Translation gives CASSIGLEGKLFF.

This clonotype has a count of ten or more. The chain combines TRBV5-1 with TRBJ2-7, with 7 positions matching TRBD1. This CDR3 has 16 amino acids. The germline gives CDR1 SGHRS, CDR2 YFSETQ. With V trimmed by 3 bases and J by 1 base, 10 bases remained unmatched. The chain's CDR3 is CASSSTRDSWSYEQYF. The CDR3 DNA reads TGCGCCAGCAGCTCTACTAGGGACAGTTGGTCCTACGAGCAGTACTTC.

The CDR3 DNA reads as TGTGCCAGCAGCGGTTTTGAGGGCCGGGTCCATGAGCAGTTCTTC. As protein: CASSGFEGRVHEQFF. The chain has TRBV7-9 and TRBJ2-1; maybe TRBD2 (5 bases). The CDR3 has 15 amino acids. V was cut by 5 bases and J by 8 bases, with 19 bases left in between. Germline lookup yields CDR1 SEHNR and CDR2 FQNEAQ (reference sequence).

This clonotype occurred many times. The genes are TRBV5-1 and TRBJ2-3, with 7 positions matching TRBD1. CDR1 is SGHRS, CDR2 YFSETQ, per germline. The CDR3 has 15 amino acids. V lost 0 bases, J lost 3 bases, and 4 bases stayed unmatched. CDR3 loop: CASSLADRVTDTQYF. The CDR3 nucleotides read TGCGCCAGCAGCTTGGCCGACAGGGTAACAGATACGCAGTATTTT.

This clonotype appeared many times. The rearrangement joins TRBV12-3 or TRBV12-4 to TRBJ1-5; no clear D. The CDR3 is made up of 12 amino acids. V was trimmed by 2 bases and J by 7 bases, leaving 6 bases between them. CDR3 residues: CASSLKRQPQHF. The CDR3 bases are TGTGCCAGCAGTTTAAAGAGGCAGCCCCAGCATTTT.

This clonotype was counted at least ten times. The chain joins TRBV7-8 to TRBJ1-5; TRBD1 might be the D (5 bases). The CDR3 contains 17 residues. Germline-derived CDR1 and CDR2 are SGHVS and FQNEAQ. V lost 2 bases and J 1 base, leaving 15 bases between the germline ends. The CDR3 protein is CASSLRATGESNQPQHF. CDR3 coding DNA: TGTGCCAGCAGCTTAAGGGCTACGGGGGAGAGCAATCAGCCCCAGCATTTT.

This clonotype was observed many times. The V gene is TRBV5-1, the J gene TRBJ2-7; 10 bases map to TRBD2. The germline V gene encodes CDR1 SGHRS and CDR2 YFSETQ. J was trimmed by 1 base and V by 0 bases; bases with no gene match: 1. CDR3 length: 15 amino acids. CDR3 nucleotides: TGCGCCAGCAGCTTGGATAGCGGGGGGTCCTACGAGCAGTACTTC. It encodes CASSLDSGGSYEQYF.

Many counts were recorded for this clonotype. The rearrangement uses TRBV7-2 and TRBJ2-1; D perhaps matches TRBD2 (6 bases). The germline CDR1 and CDR2 sequences are SGHTA and FQGNSA. The CDR3 runs 16 residues. V lost 5 bases and J lost 1, with 15 bases in between. The CDR3 DNA sequence: TGTGCCAGCAGCCATAACCGGGACTCTTCCTACAATGAGCAGTTCTTC. It codes for CASSHNRDSSYNEQFF.

There are many counts of this clonotype. This chain links TRBV6-2 or TRBV6-3 with TRBJ1-5; the match to TRBD1 covers 7 bases. V shed 4 bases, J shed 0 bases, and the junction held 6 bases outside the gene matches. Germline V gene sequence: CDR1 MNHEY, CDR2 SVGEGT. The length of the CDR3 is 16 residues. The CDR3 region is CASSSTRGYSNQPQHF. DNA of the CDR3: TGTGCCAGCAGTTCAACCAGGGGGTATAGCAATCAGCCCCAGCATTTT.

There are many counts of this clonotype. This chain connects TRBV30 to TRBJ2-1, with D hard to call. The CDR3 loop spans 11 amino acids. CDR1 and CDR2 from the germline V gene are GTSNPN and SVGIG (reference sequence). V lost 3 bases and J 4 bases, leaving 4 bases between the germline ends. CDR3 sequence (DNA): TGTGCCTGGAGGACATACAATGAGCAGTTCTTC. Its protein is CAWRTYNEQFF.